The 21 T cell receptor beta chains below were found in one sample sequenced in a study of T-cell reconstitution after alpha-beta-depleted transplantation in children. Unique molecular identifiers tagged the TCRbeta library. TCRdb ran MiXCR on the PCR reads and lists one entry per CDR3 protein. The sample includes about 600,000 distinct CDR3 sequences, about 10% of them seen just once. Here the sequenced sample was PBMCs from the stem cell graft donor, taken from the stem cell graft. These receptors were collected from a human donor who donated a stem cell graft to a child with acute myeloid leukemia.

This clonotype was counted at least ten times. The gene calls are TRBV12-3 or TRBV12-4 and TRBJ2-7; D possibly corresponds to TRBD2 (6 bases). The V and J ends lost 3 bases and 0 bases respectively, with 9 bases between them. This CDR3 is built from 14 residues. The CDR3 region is CASSLPGSSYEQYF. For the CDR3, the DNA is TGTGCCAGCAGTTTGCCCGGGAGCTCCTACGAGCAGTACTTC.

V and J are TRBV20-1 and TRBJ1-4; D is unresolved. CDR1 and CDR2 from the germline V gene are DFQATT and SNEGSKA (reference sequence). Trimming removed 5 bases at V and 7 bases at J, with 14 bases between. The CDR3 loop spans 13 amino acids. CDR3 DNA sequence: TGCAGTGCTGAACCACGGGGAGGTGAAAAACTGTTTTTT. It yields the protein CSAEPRGGEKLFF.

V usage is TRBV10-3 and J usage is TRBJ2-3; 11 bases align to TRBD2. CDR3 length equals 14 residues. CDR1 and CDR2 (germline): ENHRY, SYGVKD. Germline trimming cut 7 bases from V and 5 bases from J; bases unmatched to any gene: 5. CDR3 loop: CAITTSGRRDTQYF. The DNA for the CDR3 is TGTGCCATCACTACTAGCGGGAGAAGAGATACGCAGTATTTT.

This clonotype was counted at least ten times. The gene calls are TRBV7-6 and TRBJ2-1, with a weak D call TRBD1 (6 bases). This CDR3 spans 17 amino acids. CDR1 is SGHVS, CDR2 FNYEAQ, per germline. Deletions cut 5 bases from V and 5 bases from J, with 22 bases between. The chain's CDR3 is CASSIPKQGFRDNEQFF. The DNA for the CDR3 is TGTGCCAGCAGCATCCCCAAACAGGGATTCAGGGACAATGAGCAGTTCTTC.

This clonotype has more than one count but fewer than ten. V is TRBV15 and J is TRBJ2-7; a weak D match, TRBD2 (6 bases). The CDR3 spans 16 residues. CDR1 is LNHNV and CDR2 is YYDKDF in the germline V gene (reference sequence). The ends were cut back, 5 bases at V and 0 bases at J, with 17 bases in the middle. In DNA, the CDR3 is TGTGCCACCAGCCTTGGCGCGGGACTCCGCTCCTACGAGCAGTACTTC. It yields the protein CATSLGAGLRSYEQYF.

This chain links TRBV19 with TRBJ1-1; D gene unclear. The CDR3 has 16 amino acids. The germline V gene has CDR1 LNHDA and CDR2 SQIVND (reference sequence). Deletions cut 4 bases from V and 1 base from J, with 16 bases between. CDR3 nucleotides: TGTGCCAGTAGTAGCCGCCGGACGATCGGGAACACTGAAGCTTTCTTT. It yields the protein CASSSRRTIGNTEAFF.

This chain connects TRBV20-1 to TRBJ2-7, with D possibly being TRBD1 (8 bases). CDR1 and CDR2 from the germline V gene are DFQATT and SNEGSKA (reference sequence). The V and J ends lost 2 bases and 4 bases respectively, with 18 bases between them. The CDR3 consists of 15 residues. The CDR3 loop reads CSARRANRGGYEQYF. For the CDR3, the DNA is TGCAGTGCTAGAAGGGCAAACAGGGGGGGTTACGAGCAGTACTTC.

CDR3 sequence: CASSFEGARRQYF. The CDR3 coding sequence is TGTGCCAGCAGCTTTGAGGGTGCCCGGCGGCAGTACTTC. The chain recombines TRBV7-9 with TRBJ2-7, with a possible D match to TRBD2 (5 bases). The CDR3 is 13 residues long. Germline CDR1 is SEHNR and CDR2 is FQNEAQ (reference sequence). V dropped 3 bases and J dropped 9 bases, with 15 bases sitting between them.

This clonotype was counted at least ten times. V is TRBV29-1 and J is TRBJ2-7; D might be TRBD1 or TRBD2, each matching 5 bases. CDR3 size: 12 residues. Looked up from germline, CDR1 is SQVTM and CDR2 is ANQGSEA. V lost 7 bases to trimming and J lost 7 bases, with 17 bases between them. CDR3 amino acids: CSATEGTREQYF. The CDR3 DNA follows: TGCAGCGCTACCGAGGGGACGAGGGAGCAGTACTTC.

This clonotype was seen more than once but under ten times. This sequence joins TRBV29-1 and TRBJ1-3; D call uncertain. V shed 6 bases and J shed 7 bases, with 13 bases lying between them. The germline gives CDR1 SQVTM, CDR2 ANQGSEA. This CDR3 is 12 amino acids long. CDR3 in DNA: TGCAGCGTGGTCACCTCAATTAACACCATATATTTT. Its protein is CSVVTSINTIYF.

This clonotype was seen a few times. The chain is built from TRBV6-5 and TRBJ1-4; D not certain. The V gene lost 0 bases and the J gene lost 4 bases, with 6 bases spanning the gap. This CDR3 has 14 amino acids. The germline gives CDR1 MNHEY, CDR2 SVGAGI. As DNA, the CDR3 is TGTGCCAGCAGTTACTCGTGGGATAATGAAAAACTGTTTTTT. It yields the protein CASSYSWDNEKLFF.

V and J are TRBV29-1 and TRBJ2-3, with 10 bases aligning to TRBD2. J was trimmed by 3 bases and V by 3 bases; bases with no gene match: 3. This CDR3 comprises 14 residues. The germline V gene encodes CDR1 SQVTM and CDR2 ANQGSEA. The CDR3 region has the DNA TGCAGCGTTGAGACGGGACTAGCGACAGATACGCAGTATTTT. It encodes CSVETGLATDTQYF.

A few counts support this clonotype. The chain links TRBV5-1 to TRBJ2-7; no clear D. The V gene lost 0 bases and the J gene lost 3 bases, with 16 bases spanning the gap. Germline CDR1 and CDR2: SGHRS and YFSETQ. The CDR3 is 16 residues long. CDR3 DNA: TGCGCCAGCAGCTTGGTTGGCCGGCGAACAGACTACGAGCAGTACTTC. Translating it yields CASSLVGRRTDYEQYF.

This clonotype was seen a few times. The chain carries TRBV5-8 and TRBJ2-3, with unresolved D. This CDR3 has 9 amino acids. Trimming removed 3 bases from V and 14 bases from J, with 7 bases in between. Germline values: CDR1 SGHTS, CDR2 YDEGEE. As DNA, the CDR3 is TGTGCCAGCAGCTCACGGCGGTATTTT. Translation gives CASSSRRYF.

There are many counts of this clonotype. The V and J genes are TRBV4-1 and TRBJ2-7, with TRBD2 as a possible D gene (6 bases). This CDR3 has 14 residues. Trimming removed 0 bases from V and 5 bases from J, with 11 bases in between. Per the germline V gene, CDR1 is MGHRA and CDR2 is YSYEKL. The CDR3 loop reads CASSQEFRRDEQYF. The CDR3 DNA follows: TGCGCCAGCAGCCAAGAGTTTCGGAGGGACGAGCAGTACTTC.

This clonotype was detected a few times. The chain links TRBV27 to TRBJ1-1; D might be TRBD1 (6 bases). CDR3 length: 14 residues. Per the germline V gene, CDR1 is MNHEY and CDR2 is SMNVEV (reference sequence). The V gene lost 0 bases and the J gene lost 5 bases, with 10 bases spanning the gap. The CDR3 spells CASSLSRGETEAFF. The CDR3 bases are TGTGCCAGCAGTTTATCCAGGGGAGAGACTGAAGCTTTCTTT.

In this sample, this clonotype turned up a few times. Written as DNA, the CDR3 is TGTGCCTGGAGTGTAGGGACAGGGGGCTCCTACGAGCAGTACTTC. Amino acids: CAWSVGTGGSYEQYF. The chain combines TRBV30 with TRBJ2-7; TRBD1 aligns across 11 bases. The CDR3 runs 15 residues. Germline trimming cut 0 bases from V and 0 bases from J; bases unmatched to any gene: 1. The germline V gene encodes CDR1 GTSNPN and CDR2 SVGIG (reference sequence).

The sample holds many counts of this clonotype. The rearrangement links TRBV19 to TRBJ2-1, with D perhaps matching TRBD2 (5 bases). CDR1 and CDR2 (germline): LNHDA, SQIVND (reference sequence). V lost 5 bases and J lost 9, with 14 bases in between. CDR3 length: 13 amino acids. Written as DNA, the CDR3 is TGTGCCAGTAGTTGGAGAACTAGTGGTGAGCAGTTCTTC. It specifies CASSWRTSGEQFF.

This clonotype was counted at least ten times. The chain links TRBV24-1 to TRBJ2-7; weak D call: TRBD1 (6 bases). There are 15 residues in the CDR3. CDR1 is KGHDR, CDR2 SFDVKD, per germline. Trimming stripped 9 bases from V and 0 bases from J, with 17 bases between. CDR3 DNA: TGTGCCACCGCCCCAGCAGGGACAAACTCCTACGAGCAGTACTTC. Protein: CATAPAGTNSYEQYF.

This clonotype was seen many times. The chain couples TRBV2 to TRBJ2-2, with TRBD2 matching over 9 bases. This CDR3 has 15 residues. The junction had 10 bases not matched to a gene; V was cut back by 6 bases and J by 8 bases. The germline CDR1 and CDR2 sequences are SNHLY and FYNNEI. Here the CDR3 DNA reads TGTGCCAGCAGGGAATTAGCGGGAGCTGTGGGGGAGCTGTTTTTT. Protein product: CASRELAGAVGELFF.

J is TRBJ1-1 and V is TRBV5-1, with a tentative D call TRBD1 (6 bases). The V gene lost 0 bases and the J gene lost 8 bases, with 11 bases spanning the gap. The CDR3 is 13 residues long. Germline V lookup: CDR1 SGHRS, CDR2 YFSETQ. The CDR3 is CASSLDRAGEAFF. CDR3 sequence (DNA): TGCGCCAGCAGCTTGGACAGGGCAGGGGAAGCTTTCTTT.